The rows below give T cell receptor beta chains drawn from one sample of a study of blood T cell repertoires in COVID-19. The method was immunoSEQ multiplex PCR; TCRdb's version includes in-frame clones alone and lacks a portion of them. Of hundreds of thousands of clones in the sample, 65% to 90% were seen once. The specimen was peripheral blood. Source of these receptors: a woman between 55 and 75 years old with COVID-19, enrolled during active disease. CDR3s include the opening cysteine and the closing phenylalanine or tryptophan. A D gene is named only where the DNA matches it firmly. Clone size is stated in some rows and not others, as once, few, many or a class when expanded.

TRBJ2-7 NA TRBD1 TRBV13 CASPGGQGAYEQYF TGTGCCAGCCCCGGTGGGCAGGGGGCATACGAGCAGTACTTC
TRBJ1-4 NA NA TRBV19 CASSKLQGLPNEKLFF TGTGCCAGTAGTAAGCTACAGGGTTTACCTAATGAAAAACTGTTTTTT
TRBJ2-3 NA TRBD2 TRBV10-3 CAISASGGAGDTQYF TGTGCCATCAGTGCTAGCGGGGGGGCCGGGGATACGCAGTATTTT
TRBJ1-4 few NA TRBV12-2 CASRLRATGGNEKLFF TGTGCAAGTCGCTTAAGGGCCACAGGGGGGAATGAAAAACTGTTTTTT
TRBJ1-3 NA NA TRBV18 CASSPRQETGNTIYF TGTGCCAGCTCACCGCGACAGGAGACTGGAAACACCATATATTTT
TRBJ1-2 NA NA TRBV9 CASSADTANYGYTF TGTGCCAGCAGCGCTGACACCGCTAACTATGGCTACACCTTC
TRBJ1-4 NA NA TRBV9 CASSRSDYEKLFF TGTGCCAGCAGTAGGTCGGACTATGAAAAACTGTTTTTT
TRBJ1-5 NA TRBD1 TRBV6-5 CASSGQGGQPQHF TGTGCCAGCAGCGGACAGGGTGGACAGCCCCAGCATTTT
TRBJ2-6 NA NA TRBV11-1 CASSLARFGANVLTF TGTGCCAGCAGCTTAGCCAGGTTCGGGGCCAACGTCCTGACTTTC
TRBJ1-2 NA NA TRBV20-1 CSAYRANGYTF TGCAGTGCCTACAGGGCTAATGGCTACACCTTC
TRBJ2-3 NA NA TRBV2 CASTGGSSIADTQYF TGTGCCAGCACCGGTGGTTCGAGCATCGCAGATACGCAGTATTTT
TRBJ1-1 NA NA TRBV7-6 CASSPGLGRGTEAFF TGTGCCAGCAGCCCGGGACTGGGGAGAGGCACTGAAGCTTTCTTT
TRBJ2-7 NA TRBD1 TRBV19 CASSRTGTYSYEQYF TGTGCCAGTAGTAGGACAGGTACCTACTCCTACGAGCAGTACTTC
TRBJ1-6 NA TRBD1 TRBV3-1/TRBV3-2 CASSPRAGGTTNSPLHF TGTGCCAGCAGCCCAAGGGCAGGGGGTACTACTAATTCACCCCTCCACTTT
TRBJ1-2 NA TRBD1 TRBV29-1 CSTGQGPGYTF TGCAGCACGGGACAGGGGCCTGGCTACACCTTC
TRBJ1-1 NA NA TRBV19 CASRPGHSYPEAFF TGTGCCAGTAGGCCGGGACACTCCTACCCTGAAGCTTTCTTT
TRBJ1-2 NA TRBD1 TRBV28 CASLGGSGGNGYTF TGTGCCTCGTTAGGGGGATCAGGGGGCAATGGCTACACCTTC
TRBJ1-1 NA NA TRBV7-2 CASSALITGTEAFF TGTGCCAGCAGCGCCTTAATTACAGGGACTGAAGCTTTCTTT
TRBJ2-7 NA TRBD2 TRBV14 CASSRGLAGVNTYEQYF TGTGCCAGCAGCCGGGGACTAGCGGGGGTGAATACCTACGAGCAGTACTTC
TRBJ1-1 NA NA TRBV6-2/TRBV6-3 CASSFRVGNTEAFF TGTGCCAGCAGTTTCAGGGTGGGGAACACTGAAGCTTTCTTT
TRBJ2-7 NA TRBD2 TRBV29-1 CSVLLAGVLYEQYF TGCAGCGTTCTTCTAGCGGGGGTTCTCTACGAGCAGTACTTC
TRBJ1-4 NA TRBD1 TRBV7-8 CASSFRGGVGNEKLFF TGTGCCAGCAGCTTTAGAGGGGGCGTGGGTAATGAAAAACTGTTTTTT
TRBJ1-4 NA NA TRBV18 CATKRATNEKLFF TGTGCCACCAAGCGCGCAACTAATGAAAAACTGTTTTTT
TRBJ1-1 NA TRBD1 TRBV11-2 CASSLVDRGRTWNTEAFF TGTGCCAGCAGCTTAGTAGACAGGGGGCGAACGTGGAACACTGAAGCTTTCTTT
TRBJ2-2 NA NA TRBV5-1 CASSQPTGTGELFF TGCGCCAGCAGCCAGCCAACAGGAACCGGGGAGCTGTTTTTT
TRBJ1-5 NA NA TRBV2 CASTEGRNSNQPQHF TGTGCCAGCACCGAGGGCAGGAATAGCAATCAGCCCCAGCATTTT
TRBJ1-2 NA NA TRBV21-1 CASSSGMTWANYGYTF TGTGCCAGCAGCAGCGGGATGACATGGGCTAACTATGGCTACACCTTC
TRBJ2-1 NA TRBD2 TRBV11-2 CANTRLAGSSYNEQFF TGTGCCAATACACGACTAGCGGGGAGCTCCTACAATGAGCAGTTCTTC
TRBJ2-7 NA NA TRBV5-1 CASSLGGLPAYEQYF TGCGCCAGCAGCCTCGGGGGGCTGCCGGCCTACGAGCAGTACTTC
TRBJ1-2 few TRBD1 TRBV19 CASTIPGQEAGYTF TGTGCCAGTACCATTCCGGGACAGGAGGCTGGCTACACCTTC
TRBJ1-1 NA NA TRBV9 CASSVGTNTEAFF TGTGCCAGCAGCGTTGGCACGAACACTGAAGCTTTCTTT
TRBJ1-4 NA TRBD1 TRBV19 CASSASGTENEKLFF TGTGCCAGTAGTGCATCCGGGACAGAGAATGAAAAACTGTTTTTT
TRBJ1-4 NA NA TRBV4-3 CASSQTGTPDEKLFF TGCGCCAGCAGCCAAACCGGGACTCCGGATGAAAAACTGTTTTTT
TRBJ2-2 few TRBD1 TRBV24-1 CATSDNSGGQGNTGELFF TGTGCCACCAGTGATAATTCCGGGGGACAGGGAAACACCGGGGAGCTGTTTTTT
TRBJ2-1 NA NA TRBV13 CASSNPRQYNEQFF TGTGCCAGCAGCAATCCCAGACAGTACAATGAGCAGTTCTTC
TRBJ1-2 NA NA TRBV12-3/TRBV12-4 CASSLWQGDGYTF TGTGCCAGCAGTTTATGGCAGGGCGATGGCTACACCTTC
TRBJ1-2 NA NA TRBV9 CASSVGNNEDGYTF TGTGCCAGCAGCGTAGGGAATAATGAGGATGGCTACACCTTC
TRBJ1-2 NA NA TRBV25-1 CASSVGQIYGYTF TGTGCCAGCAGTGTAGGACAGATCTATGGCTACACCTTC
TRBJ2-3 NA NA TRBV5-1 CASSPDSRGGTDTQYF TGCGCCAGCAGCCCGGACTCTCGTGGTGGCACAGATACGCAGTATTTT
TRBJ2-7 NA TRBD1 TRBV19 CASSRDRGYEQYF TGTGCCAGTAGTCGGGACAGGGGCTACGAGCAGTACTTC
TRBJ1-5 NA TRBD1 TRBV7-8 CASSLSDRGQQPQHF TGTGCCAGCAGCTTATCAGACAGGGGTCAACAGCCCCAGCATTTT
TRBJ1-6 NA NA TRBV6-2/TRBV6-3 CASSYMANSPLHF TGTGCCAGCAGTTACATGGCAAATTCACCCCTCCACTTT
TRBJ2-5 NA TRBD2 TRBV10-3 CAARTSGAPETQYF TGTGCCGCGCGGACTAGCGGTGCTCCGGAGACCCAGTACTTC
TRBJ2-3 many NA TRBV19 CASSMGQGGTDTQYF TGTGCCAGTAGTATGGGGCAAGGGGGCACAGATACGCAGTATTTT
TRBJ2-3 NA NA TRBV7-2 CASSGALGTGTDTQYF TGTGCCAGCAGCGGCGCGCTAGGCACGGGCACAGATACGCAGTATTTT
TRBJ2-7 NA NA TRBV12-3/TRBV12-4 CASSLMSSYEQYF TGTGCCAGCAGTTTAATGAGCTCCTACGAGCAGTACTTC
TRBJ2-7 NA TRBD1 TRBV5-1 CASARDRAYEQYF TGCGCCAGCGCCCGGGACAGAGCCTACGAGCAGTACTTC
TRBJ1-6 NA TRBD1 TRBV18 CASSYDRVNSPLHF TGTGCCAGCTCCTACGACAGGGTTAATTCACCCCTCCACTTT